This T cell receptor (beta chain) was obtained from a study of glioma-infiltrating T cells. Whole-study findings and limits: Only very few CDR3 sequences appeared in both tissue and blood. Above-expected tissue-blood divergence occurred in all gliomas, most in low-grade ones.

The iRepertoire nested amplicon-rescue multiplex PCR amplified TCR alpha and beta CDR3s from RNA. For one-step reverse transcription and amplification, roughly 95-400 ng of tissue mRNA or PBMC total RNA was used. Using its own MiXCR run on the multiplex PCR reads, TCRdb lists one record per CDR3 protein. Altogether more than 100,000 distinct CDR3 sequences are present, around 31% being singletons, with the ten largest covering 35% to 55%. Points on this clonotype: Its target is unknown.

In germline, CDR1 is SGHAT, CDR2 FQNNGV. Trimming left V 4 bases short and J 8 bases short, with 17 bases between. This CDR3 is 15 amino acids long. The J gene is TRBJ1-4, the V gene TRBV11-2; no clear D gene. The origin of this receptor is a human donor with low-grade glioma or glioblastoma, undergoing nonglioma brain surgery, or in good health (not recorded which). Sequenced: glioma tissue, nonneoplastic brain tissue, or PBMCs (not recorded which). The CDR3: CASSSQPGVWEKLFF. The CDR3 nucleotides are TGTGCCAGCAGCTCCCAACCCGGGGTCTGGGAAAAACTGTTTTTT.